These 25 T cell receptor beta chains were all obtained from the same sample, sequenced in a study of blood T cell repertoires in COVID-19. Clones were sequenced by immunoSEQ multiplex PCR, and TCRdb holds only the in-frame ones, with some missing. The sample carries approximately 280,000 clones, 85% recorded once. Sequenced: PBMCs or T cells enriched from blood (not recorded which). The receptors stem from a woman in her 50s who had recovered from COVID-19.

The chain uses TRBV5-1 and TRBJ1-4; TRBD1 agrees at 8 bases. CDR1 SGHRS and CDR2 YFSETQ come from the germline V gene. The CDR3 runs 15 residues. V gave up 0 bases and J gave up 7 bases; unmatched junction bases: 5. The CDR3 bases are TGCGCCAGCAGCTTGGCTCAGGGGGCGACTGAAAAACTGTTTTTT. Residues: CASSLAQGATEKLFF.

The gene calls are TRBV28 and TRBJ2-4, with 16 bases matching TRBD2. Germline V gene data show CDR1 as MDHEN and CDR2 as SYDVKM. After removal of 5 bases from V and 1 base from J, the junction contained 8 bases not matched to a gene. There are 19 residues in the CDR3. Here the CDR3 DNA reads TGTGCCAGCAGTCCCTATGGGACTAGCGGGGGGGTTGCCAAAAACATTCAGTACTTC. Translating gives CASSPYGTSGGVAKNIQYF.

The V call is TRBV12-3 or TRBV12-4, the J call TRBJ2-1; tentative D call: TRBD2 (6 bases). The CDR3 extends over 13 amino acids. Trimming took 3 bases from V and 5 from J, leaving 8 bases between them. The CDR3 protein is CASSFGGDNEQFF. CDR3 nucleotides: TGTGCCAGCAGTTTTGGAGGGGACAATGAGCAGTTCTTC.

CDR3 sequence reads: CASNEDGLREQFF. DNA of the CDR3: TGCGCCAGCAACGAGGACGGACTACGGGAGCAGTTCTTC. This chain connects TRBV5-1 to TRBJ2-1; TRBD2 is a possible D gene (6 bases). The germline CDR1 and CDR2 sequences are SGHRS and YFSETQ. This CDR3 has 13 amino acids. The germline V and J ends were trimmed by 6 bases and 10 bases, with 17 bases remaining between them.

The V and J genes are TRBV11-2 and TRBJ1-6, with 8 nucleotides matching TRBD1. Germline-derived CDR1 and CDR2 are SGHAT and FQNNGV. Unmatched junction bases numbered 11, after V lost 2 bases and J lost 11 bases. This CDR3 has 16 residues. The CDR3 sequence is CASSLFTPSTGAPLHF. In nucleotides, the CDR3 is TGTGCCAGCAGCTTATTCACCCCATCGACAGGGGCACCCCTCCACTTT. Complete variable domain (other parts from reference TRBV11-2 and TRBJ1-6): EAGVAQSPRYKIIEKRQSVAFWCNPISGHATLYWYQQILGQGPKLLIQFQNNGVVDDSQLPKDRFSAERLKGVDSTLKIQPAKLEDSAVYLCASSLFTPSTGAPLHFGNGTRLTVT.

The CDR3 nucleotides are TGTGCCAGCAGTGAACAGGGAGGAGGGGGCTACACCTTC. This gives the protein CASSEQGGGGYTF. The chain recombines TRBV6-1 with TRBJ1-2; weak D call: TRBD1 (5 bases). There are 13 residues in the CDR3. V lost 2 bases and J lost 8, with 12 bases in between. CDR1 is MNHNS, CDR2 SASEGT, per germline.

The CDR3 DNA is TGTGCCAGCAGCTCGGGACTAGCGGGACAGGAAGAGCAGTTCTTC. Residues: CASSSGLAGQEEQFF. The genes are TRBV7-9 and TRBJ2-1, with 13 bases fitting TRBD2. Germline CDR1 reads SEHNR; CDR2 reads FQNEAQ (reference sequence). The CDR3 has 15 amino acids. Unmatched junction bases numbered 7, after V lost 4 bases and J lost 10 bases.

The chain joins TRBV4-3 to TRBJ1-2, with 7 bases that match TRBD1. Germline-derived CDR1 and CDR2 are LGHNA and YSLEER. V shed 3 bases and J 6 bases; nucleotides not matched to a gene: 10. The length of the CDR3 is 15 residues. The CDR3 loop is CASSQHGQGGNGYTF. CDR3 nucleotides: TGCGCCAGCAGCCAGCACGGCCAGGGGGGAAATGGCTACACCTTC.

The chain employs TRBV2 and TRBJ2-7; 12 bases agree with TRBD1. V lost 5 bases, J lost 5 bases, and 10 bases stayed unmatched. This CDR3 has 16 amino acids. Germline assignment: CDR1 SNHLY and CDR2 FYNNEI. Here the CDR3 reads CASSSTLGQGADEQYF. The CDR3 DNA is TGTGCCAGCAGTTCCACCTTGGGACAGGGGGCTGACGAGCAGTACTTC.

V and J are TRBV5-1 and TRBJ1-2; D is undetermined. The V gene lost 0 bases and the J gene lost 2 bases, with 14 bases spanning the gap. In germline, CDR1 is SGHRS, CDR2 YFSETQ. This CDR3 is 16 amino acids long. The CDR3 sequence: CASSLGILGGNYGYTF. The CDR3 region has the DNA TGCGCCAGCAGCTTGGGCATCCTGGGAGGGAACTATGGCTACACCTTC.

The chain links TRBV4-1 to TRBJ1-5, with unresolved D. Germline CDR1 reads MGHRA; CDR2 reads YSYEKL. This CDR3 contains 17 residues. Trimming removed 0 bases from V and 0 bases from J, with 12 bases in between. DNA of the CDR3: TGCGCCAGCAGCCAAGATGTTGAGGGATATAGCAATCAGCCCCAGCATTTT. Amino acid sequence: CASSQDVEGYSNQPQHF.

V usage is TRBV14 and J usage is TRBJ1-2; D may be TRBD1 (6 bases). The CDR3 spans 14 residues. Trimming took 0 bases from V and 8 from J, leaving 13 bases between them. Germline-derived CDR1 and CDR2 are SGHDN and FVKESK. CDR3 loop: CASSQDHRVGGYTF. The CDR3 region has the DNA TGTGCCAGCAGCCAAGACCACAGGGTAGGAGGCTACACCTTC.

The chain has TRBV10-3 and TRBJ2-3; TRBD2 matches 9 bases. The CDR3 consists of 14 residues. From germline, CDR1 is ENHRY and CDR2 SYGVKD. V was pared by 7 bases and J by 9 bases, with 11 bases of the junction left unmatched. The CDR3 reads CAINHGTSLETQYF. Written as DNA, the CDR3 is TGTGCCATCAACCACGGGACTAGCCTCGAGACGCAGTATTTT.

The DNA for the CDR3 is TGTGCCAGCAGCGTGGTTCTCTATGGCTACACCTTC. As protein: CASSVVLYGYTF. This rearrangement joins TRBV5-6 to TRBJ1-2; D gene ambiguous. Per the germline V gene, CDR1 is SGHDT and CDR2 is YYEEEE. V lost 4 bases and J lost 4, with 8 bases in between. The CDR3 spans 12 residues.

The chain combines TRBV7-2 with TRBJ2-1, with 9 bases that match TRBD2. Germline CDR1 reads SGHTA; CDR2 reads FQGNSA. The V segment lost 2 bases and the J segment 5 bases; nucleotides outside the gene matches: 7. The CDR3 is 16 amino acids. CDR3 sequence reads: CASSLFRSGSDNEQFF. The CDR3 nucleotides read TGTGCCAGCAGCTTATTTCGTAGCGGGAGCGACAATGAGCAGTTCTTC.

The rearrangement joins TRBV7-9 to TRBJ1-2; a weak D match, TRBD1 (6 bases). Germline CDR1 reads SEHNR; CDR2 reads FQNEAQ (reference sequence). This CDR3 has 14 residues. Trimming shortened V by 5 bases and J by 9 bases, and 19 bases separated the two germline ends. In DNA, the CDR3 is TGTGCCAGCAGCCCACAGGGTACAGACTTGAGCTACACCTTC. Its protein product is CASSPQGTDLSYTF.

The chain employs TRBV14 and TRBJ2-1; D is unresolved. CDR1 and CDR2 from the germline V gene are SGHDN and FVKESK. The CDR3 runs 15 residues. Trimming stripped 2 bases from V and 0 bases from J, with 8 bases between. DNA for the CDR3: TGTGCCAGCAGCCAAATGCTAAGCTCCTACAATGAGCAGTTCTTC. This encodes CASSQMLSSYNEQFF. Supplemented by reference TRBV14 and TRBJ2-1, the full variable domain reads EAGVTQFPSHSVIEKGQTVTLRCDPISGHDNLYWYRRVMGKEIKFLLHFVKESKQDESGMPNNRFLAERTGGTYSTLKVQPAELEDSGVYFCASSQMLSSYNEQFFGPGTRLTVL.

V is TRBV27 and J is TRBJ1-2; D possibly corresponds to TRBD1 (5 bases). This CDR3 region has 13 residues. V shed 8 bases and J shed 2 bases, with 12 bases lying between them. Germline V gene sequence: CDR1 MNHEY, CDR2 SMNVEV (reference sequence). The CDR3 region is CASRRGSNYGYTF. For the CDR3, the DNA is TGTGCCAGCCGTAGGGGTTCGAACTATGGCTACACCTTC.

V gene TRBV21-1 combines with J gene TRBJ1-3; the D segment call TRBD1 is taken from the table without a DNA check. TRBV21-1 is designated a pseudogene. The CDR3 runs 18 residues. CDR3 loop: CASSKGWIRDRLENTIYF. Written as DNA, the CDR3 is TGTGCCAGCAGCAAAGGGTGGATCCGGGACAGGTTGGAAAACACCATATATTTT.

The chain is built from TRBV21-1 and TRBJ2-7; the D segment call TRBD2 is taken from the table without a DNA check. TRBV21-1 is a pseudogene locus. The CDR3 covers 12 residues. The CDR3 nucleotides are TGTGCCAGCAGCCTGAGCTCCTACGAGCAGTACTTC. Encoded protein: CASSLSSYEQYF.

The chain employs TRBV4-2 and TRBJ2-1, with D perhaps matching TRBD2 (6 bases). Trimming removed 4 bases at V and 0 bases at J, with 16 bases between. The CDR3 runs 17 residues. Germline V gives CDR1 LGHNA, CDR2 YNFKEQ. CDR3 sequence: CASSRPLAGPSYNEQFF. The DNA of the CDR3 is TGTGCCAGCAGCCGCCCACTGGCGGGACCCTCCTACAATGAGCAGTTCTTC.

The J gene is TRBJ1-1, the V gene TRBV6-5; the D is unclear. V was pared by 2 bases and J by 4 bases, with 11 bases between. This CDR3 contains 14 residues. The V gene's germline CDR1 is MNHEY and CDR2 SVGAGI. CDR3 region: CASSYQEGGTEAFF. CDR3 DNA: TGTGCCAGCAGTTACCAAGAGGGAGGCACTGAAGCTTTCTTT.

The chain employs TRBV6-2 or TRBV6-3 and TRBJ1-2; D remains unclear. The CDR3 length is 18 residues. Germline V lookup: CDR1 MNHEY, CDR2 SVGEGT. Trimming removed 5 bases from V and 5 bases from J, with 27 bases in between. The DNA for the CDR3 is TGTGCCAGCAGTGACCCGTTTGCGGGTGCTAGTGTGTATTATGGCTACACCTTC. Translated, it gives CASSDPFAGASVYYGYTF.

CDR3 loop: CASSVDRGSTNEKLFF. In DNA form, the CDR3 reads TGTGCCAGCAGCGTCGACAGGGGGTCAACTAATGAAAAACTGTTTTTT. The chain uses TRBV5-6 and TRBJ1-4, with TRBD1 matching over 9 bases. This CDR3 is 16 amino acids long. CDR1 SGHDT and CDR2 YYEEEE come from the germline V gene. Losses at the gene ends were 4 bases for V and 0 bases for J; bases not matched to a gene: 4.

The chain couples TRBV10-3 to TRBJ1-2; 9 bases match TRBD1. CDR1 ENHRY and CDR2 SYGVKD come from the germline V gene. The CDR3 loop spans 17 amino acids. V trimming: 2 bases; J trimming: 8 bases; junction bases outside the gene matches: 15. The CDR3 loop is CAISEPEDRDREKGYTF. The CDR3 nucleotides read TGTGCCATCAGTGAGCCAGAAGACCGGGACAGGGAAAAGGGCTACACCTTC.